The sequence of this T cell receptor beta chain was determined in a study of cytomegalovirus exposure and HLA in healthy donors. Whole-study results and caveats: Earlier analysis looked at TCR beta V segments, and most were productive about 90% or about 30% of the time. Available immune exposure information was restricted to CMV serostatus only.

Sampled while nominally healthy, donors likely had unrecorded immune exposures. Per the germline V gene, CDR1 is SEHNR and CDR2 is FQNEAQ (reference sequence). V lost 3 bases to trimming and J lost 6 bases; unmatched junction nucleotides: 4. The CDR3 covers 15 residues. Researchers ran the PCR with 60 Vbeta and 13 Jbeta primers. Measured with immunoSEQ multiplex PCR; TCRdb has only the in-frame clones, and not every one. The sample contains around 140,000 clones, approximately 80% of which appear only once. This clone was found a few times. Its antigen is not identified. The specimen sequenced was PBMCs. The receptor was derived from a woman aged 18-30 years in good health and CMV-seropositive. This chain joins TRBV7-9 and TRBJ1-3, with 11 bases fitting TRBD1. CDR3 sequence reads: CASSFRTGGANTIYF. CDR3 DNA sequence: TGTGCCAGCAGCTTCCGGACAGGGGGCGCAAACACCATATATTTT.